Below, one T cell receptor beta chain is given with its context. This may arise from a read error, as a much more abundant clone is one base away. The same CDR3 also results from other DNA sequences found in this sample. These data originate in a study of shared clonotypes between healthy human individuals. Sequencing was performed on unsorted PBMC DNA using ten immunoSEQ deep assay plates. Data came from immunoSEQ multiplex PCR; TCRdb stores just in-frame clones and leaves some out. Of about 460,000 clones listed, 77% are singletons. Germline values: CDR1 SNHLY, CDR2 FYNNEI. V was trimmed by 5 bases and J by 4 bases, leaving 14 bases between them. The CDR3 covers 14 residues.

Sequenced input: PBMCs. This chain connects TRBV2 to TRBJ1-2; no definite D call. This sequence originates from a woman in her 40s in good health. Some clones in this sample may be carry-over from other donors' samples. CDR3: CASSLTDLGYGYTF. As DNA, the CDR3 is TGTGCCAGCAGTCTCACGGACCTCGGCTATGGCTACACCTTC.